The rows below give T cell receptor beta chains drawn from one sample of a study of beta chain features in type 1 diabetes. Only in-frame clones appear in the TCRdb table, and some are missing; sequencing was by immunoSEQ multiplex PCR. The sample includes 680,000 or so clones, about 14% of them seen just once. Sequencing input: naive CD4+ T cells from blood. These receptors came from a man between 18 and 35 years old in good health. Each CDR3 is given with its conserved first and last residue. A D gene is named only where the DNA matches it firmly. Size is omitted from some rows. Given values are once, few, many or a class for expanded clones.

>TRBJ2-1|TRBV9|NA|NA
CASSVAPDSYNEQFF
TGTGCCAGCAGCGTCGCCCCGGACTCTTACAATGAGCAGTTCTTC
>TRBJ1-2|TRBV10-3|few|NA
CATAHSDSNYGYTF
TGTGCCACCGCCCACAGCGATTCTAACTATGGCTACACCTTC
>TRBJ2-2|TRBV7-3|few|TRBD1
CASSPNRDRGHTGELFF
TGTGCCAGCAGCCCGAACCGGGACAGGGGGCACACCGGGGAGCTGTTTTTT
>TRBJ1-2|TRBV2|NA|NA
CASSFQGGYGYTF
TGTGCCAGCAGTTTTCAGGGCGGCTATGGCTACACCTTC
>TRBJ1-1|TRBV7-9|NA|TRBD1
CASSPSGTEWTVNTEAFF
TGTGCCAGCAGCCCCTCCGGGACAGAATGGACGGTGAACACTGAAGCTTTCTTT
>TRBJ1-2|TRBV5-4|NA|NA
CASTLGRNSNYGYTF
TGTGCCAGCACCCTAGGGAGAAATTCTAACTACGGCTACACCTTC
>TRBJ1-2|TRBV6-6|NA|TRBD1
CASSGTGGYGYTF
TGTGCCAGCAGTGGGACAGGGGGCTATGGCTACACCTTC
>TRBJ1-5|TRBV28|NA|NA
CASGAPGLSNQPQHF
TGTGCCAGCGGGGCCCCCGGACTTAGCAATCAGCCCCAGCATTTT
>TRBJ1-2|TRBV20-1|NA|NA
CSAVWDYGYTF
TGCAGTGCTGTCTGGGACTATGGCTACACCTTC
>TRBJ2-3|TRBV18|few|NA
CASSPNTSRTDTQYF
TGTGCCAGCTCGCCGAATACCTCAAGAACAGATACGCAGTATTTT
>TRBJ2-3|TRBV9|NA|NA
CASRDQGDTQYF
TGTGCCAGCAGAGATCAGGGAGATACGCAGTATTTT
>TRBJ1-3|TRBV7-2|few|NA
CASSSARQDFSGNTIYF
TGTGCCAGCAGCTCTGCCCGACAGGATTTCTCTGGAAACACCATATATTTT
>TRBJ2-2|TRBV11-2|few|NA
CASSYLPTTGELFF
TGTGCCAGCAGCTACCTCCCCACCACCGGGGAGCTGTTTTTT
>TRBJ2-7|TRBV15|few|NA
CATSRGSSDFYEQYF
TGTGCCACCAGCAGAGGGTCGTCAGATTTCTACGAGCAGTACTTC
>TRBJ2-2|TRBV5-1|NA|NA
CASSLAGETGELFF
TGCGCCAGCAGCTTGGCCGGGGAGACCGGGGAGCTGTTTTTT
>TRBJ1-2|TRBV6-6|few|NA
CASSLRSFQSYGYTF
TGTGCCAGCAGTCTCCGGAGTTTCCAGAGCTATGGCTACACCTTC
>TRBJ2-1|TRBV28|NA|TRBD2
CASSLPLTSGGRNEQFF
TGTGCCAGCAGTTTACCCCTGACTAGCGGGGGAAGGAATGAGCAGTTCTTC
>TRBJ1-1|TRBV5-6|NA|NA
CASSFGQIVNTEAFF
TGTGCCAGCAGCTTCGGCCAGATCGTGAACACTGAAGCTTTCTTT
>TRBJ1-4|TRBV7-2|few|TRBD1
CASSTWTGPNEKLFF
TGTGCCAGCAGCACTTGGACAGGGCCGAATGAAAAACTGTTTTTT
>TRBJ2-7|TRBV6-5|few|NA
CASRLTGPLVYEQYF
TGTGCCAGCAGGCTTACGGGTCCCCTTGTCTACGAGCAGTACTTC
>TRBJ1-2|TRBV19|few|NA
CASSIVLSYGYTF
TGTGCCAGTAGTATTGTCTTGTCCTATGGCTACACCTTC
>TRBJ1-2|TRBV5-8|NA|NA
CASSFQLWGSIGYTF
TGTGCCAGCAGCTTTCAATTGTGGGGTTCCATTGGCTACACCTTC
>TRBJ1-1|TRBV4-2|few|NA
CASRMENTEAFF
TGTGCCAGCAGAATGGAGAACACTGAAGCTTTCTTT
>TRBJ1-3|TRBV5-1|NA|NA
CASSLVSGGPGNTIYF
TGCGCCAGCAGCTTGGTATCTGGCGGCCCTGGAAACACCATATATTTT
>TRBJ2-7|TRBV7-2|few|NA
CASSLEERLGQYF
TGTGCCAGCAGTCTAGAGGAGCGGCTTGGGCAGTACTTC
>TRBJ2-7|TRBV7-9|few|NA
CASSSPNEQYF
TGTGCCAGCAGCTCCCCCAACGAGCAGTACTTC
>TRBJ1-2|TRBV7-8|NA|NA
CASSFSVDYGYTF
TGTGCCAGCAGCTTTTCTGTGGACTATGGCTACACCTTC
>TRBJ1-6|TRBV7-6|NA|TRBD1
CASSLGNRGILGSPLHF
TGTGCCAGCAGCTTAGGGAACAGGGGAATTCTAGGATCACCCCTCCACTTT
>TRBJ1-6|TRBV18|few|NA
CASSVQGYDSPLHF
TGTGCCAGCTCAGTTCAAGGGTATGATTCACCCCTCCACTTT
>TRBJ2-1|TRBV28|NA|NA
CASSPADRIGKFF
TGTGCCAGCAGTCCCGCGGACCGCATTGGGAAGTTCTTC
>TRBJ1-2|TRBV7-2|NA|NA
CARRNSGYGYTF
TGTGCCAGGAGAAACAGTGGTTACGGCTACACCTTC
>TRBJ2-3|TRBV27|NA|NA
CASSPRVSTDTQYF
TGTGCCAGCAGCCCCAGGGTTAGCACAGATACGCAGTATTTT
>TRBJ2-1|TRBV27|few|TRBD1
CASSSTGGIRGEQFF
TGTGCCAGCAGTTCGACAGGGGGAATTCGTGGTGAGCAGTTCTTC
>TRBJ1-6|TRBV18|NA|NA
CASSSTGISPLHF
TGTGCCAGCTCATCCACTGGGATTTCACCCCTCCACTTT
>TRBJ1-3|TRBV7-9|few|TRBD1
CASSMTGVSGNTIYF
TGTGCCAGCAGCATGACAGGGGTTTCGGGAAACACCATATATTTT
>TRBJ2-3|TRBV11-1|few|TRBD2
CASSRGTSGGTDTQYF
TGTGCCAGCAGCCGAGGGACTAGCGGGGGTACAGATACGCAGTATTTT
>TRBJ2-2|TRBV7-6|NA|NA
CASSPRPGNTGELFF
TGTGCCAGCAGCCCCCGTCCCGGGAACACCGGGGAGCTGTTTTTT
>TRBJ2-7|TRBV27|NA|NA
CASRTTGTYEQYF
TGTGCCAGCAGGACGACAGGAACCTACGAGCAGTACTTC
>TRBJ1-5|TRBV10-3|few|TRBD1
CAISVDRGQPQHF
TGTGCCATCAGTGTTGACAGGGGCCAGCCCCAGCATTTT
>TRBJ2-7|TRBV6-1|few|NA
CASSEAGGPPYEQYF
TGTGCCAGCAGTGAAGCGGGTGGACCCCCCTACGAGCAGTACTTC
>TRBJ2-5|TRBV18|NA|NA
CASSQHTGAEETQYF
TGTGCCAGCTCCCAACATACCGGGGCGGAAGAGACCCAGTACTTC
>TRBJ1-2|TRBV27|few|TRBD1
CASSPGQGTYGYTF
TGTGCCAGCAGCCCGGGACAGGGGACATATGGCTACACCTTC
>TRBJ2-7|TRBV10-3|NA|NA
CASSYGYEQYF
TGTGCCAGCAGTTACGGGTACGAGCAGTACTTC
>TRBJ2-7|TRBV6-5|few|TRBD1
CASKEQGFYEQYF
TGTGCCAGCAAAGAACAGGGGTTCTACGAGCAGTACTTC
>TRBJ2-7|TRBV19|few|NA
CAKHGDYEQYF
TGTGCAAAGCACGGGGACTACGAGCAGTACTTC
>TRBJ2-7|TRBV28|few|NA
CASSSGGAIAYEQYF
TGTGCCAGCAGTTCAGGCGGAGCGATTGCCTACGAGCAGTACTTC
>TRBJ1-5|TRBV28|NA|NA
CASRGSGEQPQHF
TGTGCCAGCAGAGGCTCAGGGGAACAGCCCCAGCATTTT
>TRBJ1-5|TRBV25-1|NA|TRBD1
CASREGADQPQHF
TGTGCCAGCAGGGAGGGGGCCGATCAGCCCCAGCATTTT